This entry lists 27 T cell receptor beta chains sequenced from one sample in a study of T cells in Graves' hyperthyroidism and ophthalmopathy. RNA transcripts provided the source from which TCR beta CDR3 regions were amplified. Initially, a first-round RT-PCR of the TCR CDR3 employed the HTBI primer set. MiXCR, run by TCRdb on the multiplex PCR reads, gives a single entry per CDR3 protein. The table has fewer than 110,000 distinct CDR3 sequences, 45% to 50% seen once; the top ten hold under 30%. Sequenced: blood. All receptors come from a man aged 35-49 years with Graves' hyperthyroidism.

This clonotype was counted ten times or more. The CDR3 spells CASSVEWGAWETQYF. Here the CDR3 DNA reads TGTGCCAGCAGCGTAGAATGGGGGGCCTGGGAGACCCAGTACTTC. V gene TRBV9 combines with J gene TRBJ2-5; possibly TRBD1 or TRBD2 for D (6 bases each). This CDR3 is 15 amino acids long. Trimming removed 0 bases from V and 5 bases from J, with 14 bases in between. Germline lookup yields CDR1 SGDLS and CDR2 YYNGEE.

This clonotype has a count of ten or more. J is TRBJ2-3 and V is TRBV2; unclear D gene. This CDR3 spans 18 amino acids. Germline V gene data show CDR1 as SNHLY and CDR2 as FYNNEI. V was pared by 5 bases and J by 1 base, with 22 bases between. As DNA, the CDR3 is TGTGCCAGCAGTCCCCTGGCTAGTTCGCCTGGGGGCACAGATACGCAGTATTTT. Amino acids: CASSPLASSPGGTDTQYF.

This clonotype was seen a handful of times. The V gene is TRBV27, the J gene TRBJ1-1; D gene unclear. V was shortened by 8 bases and J by 5 bases, with 12 bases between the two germline ends. This CDR3 contains 12 residues. The V gene's germline CDR1 is MNHEY and CDR2 SMNVEV (reference sequence). The CDR3 sequence is CASRDRRTEAFF. CDR3 DNA sequence: TGTGCCAGCCGAGACCGGCGGACTGAAGCTTTCTTT.

CDR3 DNA sequence: TGTGCCATCAGTGAGTCGATCAGCCAGGAGGAACAGCCCCAGCATTTT. Translating it yields CAISESISQEEQPQHF. This rearrangement joins TRBV10-3 to TRBJ1-5; D not certain. V was pared by 0 bases and J by 7 bases, with 16 bases between. This CDR3 comprises 16 residues. Germline loops: CDR1 ENHRY, CDR2 SYGVKD.

This clonotype has at least ten counts. The chain couples TRBV5-1 to TRBJ2-7; 11 nucleotides align to TRBD1. Per the germline V gene, CDR1 is SGHRS and CDR2 is YFSETQ. The J segment lost 6 bases and the V segment lost 0 bases, leaving 5 bases of the junction unmatched. The CDR3 loop spans 15 amino acids. CDR3 region: CASSLVLGTGGEQYF. The CDR3 DNA reads as TGCGCCAGCAGCTTGGTGCTCGGGACAGGGGGCGAGCAGTACTTC.

About this clonotype itself: One end of the junction does not line up with germline, which may come from a read error. This chain uses TRBV10-3 with TRBJ1-1; possible D gene TRBD1, 6 bases. There are 15 residues in the CDR3. Per germline, CDR1 ENHRY and CDR2 SYGVKD. CDR3 loop: CASSRLGGRDTEALF. CDR3 DNA sequence: TGTGCCAGCAGTCGTCTGGGGGGGCGAGACACTGAAGCTCTCTTT.

The genes are TRBV20-1 and TRBJ2-7, with D perhaps given as TRBD1 or TRBD2 (6 bases each). The CDR3 consists of 13 residues. The germline gives CDR1 DFQATT, CDR2 SNEGSKA (reference sequence). The germline V and J ends were trimmed by 8 bases and 5 bases, with 19 bases remaining between them. This chain's CDR3 is CSYSPGGKNEQYF. Here the CDR3 DNA reads TGCAGTTACTCGCCCGGGGGCAAGAACGAGCAGTACTTC.

Ten or more counts support this clonotype. The chain couples TRBV6-2 or TRBV6-3 to TRBJ2-3; D uncertain. The CDR3 is made up of 13 amino acids. Germline-derived CDR1 and CDR2 are MNHEY and SVGEGT. V lost 0 bases to trimming and J lost 3 bases, with 4 bases between them. The CDR3 DNA reads as TGTGCCAGCAGTTACTCAGGGACAGATACGCAGTATTTT. Its protein product is CASSYSGTDTQYF.

The V and J genes are TRBV29-1 and TRBJ1-1; a possible D gene is TRBD1 (5 bases). Germline-derived CDR1 and CDR2 are SQVTM and ANQGSEA. CDR3 length equals 12 residues. V shed 8 bases and J shed 4 bases, with 14 bases lying between them. CDR3 protein: CSLQGGGTEAFF. The CDR3 region has the DNA TGCAGCTTGCAGGGAGGAGGCACTGAAGCTTTCTTT.

The rearrangement joins TRBV19 to TRBJ2-1; 7 nucleotides align to TRBD2. V lost 5 bases to trimming and J lost 6 bases; unmatched junction nucleotides: 16. The CDR3 is 17 amino acids. Germline CDR1 LNHDA, CDR2 SQIVND (reference sequence). The CDR3 bases are TGTGCCAGTAGTTTGTTCGTTGCGGGGGAGGGCGTCAATGAGCAGTTCTTC. Its protein is CASSLFVAGEGVNEQFF.

The chain joins TRBV29-1 to TRBJ1-1; tentatively, D is TRBD1 (5 bases). Germline CDR1 SQVTM, CDR2 ANQGSEA. This CDR3 comprises 13 residues. V was pared by 6 bases and J by 5 bases, with 16 bases between. The CDR3 coding sequence is TGCAGCGTCGGGACTAGCGGGGGGACTGAAGCTTTCTTT. This translates into CSVGTSGGTEAFF.

V is TRBV7-2 and J is TRBJ2-3; 16 positions agree with TRBD2. With V trimmed by 5 bases and J by 4 bases, 6 bases remained unmatched. The CDR3 length is 17 residues. Germline V gene lookup returns CDR1 SGHTA and CDR2 FQGNSA. Here the CDR3 DNA reads TGTGCCAGCAGCACCGGGACTAGCGGGGGGGCATCAGATACGCAGTATTTT. It specifies CASSTGTSGGASDTQYF.

There are many counts of this clonotype. The CDR3 DNA sequence: TGTGCCAGCAGCGAGGATCGAGGGGCTAAAAATGAGCAGTTCTTC. Translation gives CASSEDRGAKNEQFF. This chain joins TRBV11-3 and TRBJ2-1, with D perhaps matching TRBD1 or TRBD2 (5 bases each). This CDR3 spans 15 amino acids. CDR1 is SGHNT, CDR2 YENEEA, per germline. Trimming took 5 bases from V and 7 from J, leaving 18 bases between them. The full variable domain, its missing parts supplied by reference TRBV11-3 and TRBJ2-1, is EAGVVQSPRYKIIEKKQPVAFWCNPISGHNTLYWYLQNLGQGPELLIRYENEEAVDDSQLPKDRFSAERLKGVDSTLKIQPAELGDSAVYLCASSEDRGAKNEQFFGPGTRLTVL.

The V gene is TRBV5-4, the J gene TRBJ1-5; TRBD1 is a possible D gene (6 bases). V was shortened by 2 bases and J by 6 bases, with 9 bases between the two germline ends. CDR3 length: 13 residues. Germline V gene lookup returns CDR1 SGHNT and CDR2 YYREEE (reference sequence). For the CDR3, the DNA is TGTGCCAGCAGCTTAGTGGGGGCTCAGCCCCAGCATTTT. It encodes CASSLVGAQPQHF.

This clonotype was seen at least ten times. The J gene is TRBJ2-5, the V gene TRBV7-9, with D possibly matching TRBD1 (6 bases). Trimming pared 5 bases from V and 5 bases from J, leaving 18 bases between. Germline-derived CDR1 and CDR2 are SEHNR and FQNEAQ (reference sequence). The CDR3 length is 15 residues. CDR3 nucleotides: TGTGCCAGCAGCCCCGAAGTTGACAGGCGCGAGACCCAGTACTTC. Translating gives CASSPEVDRRETQYF.

This clonotype was counted at least ten times. The gene calls are TRBV7-9 and TRBJ1-5, with TRBD1 as a possible D gene (6 bases). The CDR3 runs to 13 residues. Trimming removed 11 bases from V and 5 bases from J, with 16 bases in between. Germline V gives CDR1 SEHNR, CDR2 FQNEAQ (reference sequence). As DNA, the CDR3 is TGTGCCGGACAACAGGGATCGGATCAGCCCCAGCATTTT. It is translated as CAGQQGSDQPQHF.

This rearrangement joins TRBV30 to TRBJ2-1; a possible D gene is TRBD1 (6 bases). The V end lost 0 bases, the J end lost 3 bases, and 12 bases lay between the germline ends. Germline V gene data show CDR1 as GTSNPN and CDR2 as SVGIG (reference sequence). This CDR3 is 15 amino acids long. The CDR3 here is CAWSVPRGDYNEQFF. CDR3 bases: TGTGCCTGGAGTGTACCCAGGGGCGACTACAATGAGCAGTTCTTC.

The table lists this clonotype with a count of one. Lacking the conserved final phenylalanine or tryptophan, this CDR3 likely reflects a read error. J is TRBJ1-1 and V is TRBV18, with D uncertain. Trimming took off 0 bases at V and 0 bases at J, with 5 bases between the two ends. This CDR3 has 14 residues. Germline CDR1 is KGHSH and CDR2 is LQKENI. CDR3 protein: CASSPPELNTEAFV. The CDR3 DNA reads TGTGCCAGCTCACCACCGGAACTGAACACTGAAGCTTTCGTT.

This clonotype has ten or more counts. The chain couples TRBV7-3 to TRBJ1-6; no reliable D call. Trimming left V 5 bases short and J 7 bases short, with 12 bases between. CDR1 SGHTA and CDR2 FQGTGA come from the germline V gene. This CDR3 contains 14 residues. The CDR3 protein is CASSLTGENSPLHF. The CDR3 DNA reads TGTGCCAGCAGCCTTACTGGGGAAAATTCACCCCTCCACTTT.

As to this clonotype: One end of the junction fails to match germline, which may point to a read error. The chain couples TRBV7-2 to TRBJ1-6; no clear D. The CDR3 is 13 amino acids. Germline V CDR1 and CDR2: SGHTA, FQGNSA. The CDR3 nucleotides read TGTGCCAGCGGCTTCGGTTTGAGTTCACCCCTCCACTTT. Its translation: CASGFGLSSPLHF.

A remark on this clonotype: A much more abundant neighbour one base away suggests this may be a read error. The chain uses TRBV6-5 and TRBJ2-2, with a possible D match to TRBD2 (6 bases). Per the germline V gene, CDR1 is MNHEY and CDR2 is SVGAGI. This CDR3 is built from 13 residues. The CDR3 coding sequence is TGTGCCAGCAGCCTCGGGGGTTTCGGGGAGCTGGTTTTT. It encodes CASSLGGFGELVF.

The chain uses TRBV29-1 and TRBJ2-2; D ambiguous. V was pared by 1 base and J by 4 bases, with 4 bases between. CDR1 and CDR2 (germline): SQVTM, ANQGSEA. CDR3 length equals 12 residues. DNA for the CDR3: TGCAGCGTTGAAGGGGCCACCGGGGAGCTGTTTTTT. This translates into CSVEGATGELFF.

With respect to this clonotype: A read error may account for a junction end that differs from germline. The rearrangement uses TRBV7-8 and TRBJ2-1; D unresolved. Germline V gene data show CDR1 as SGHVS and CDR2 as FQNEAQ. CDR3 length: 15 amino acids. The DNA of the CDR3 is TGTGCCAGCAGCTCCAAGACCGGCACCTATAATGAGCAGTTCTTC. As protein: CASSSKTGTYNEQFF.

This chain links TRBV14 with TRBJ1-6, with 10 nucleotides matching TRBD1. The CDR3 is made up of 17 amino acids. Trimming removed 1 base from V and 5 bases from J; junction bases left unmatched: 5. Germline values: CDR1 SGHDN, CDR2 FVKESK. CDR3 in amino acids: CASSQASGTGDNSPLHF. For the CDR3, the DNA is TGTGCCAGCAGCCAAGCATCCGGGACAGGGGATAATTCACCCCTCCACTTT. Full variable domain (outside the CDR3, taken from reference TRBV14 and TRBJ1-6): EAGVTQFPSHSVIEKGQTVTLRCDPISGHDNLYWYRRVMGKEIKFLLHFVKESKQDESGMPNNRFLAERTGGTYSTLKVQPAELEDSGVYFCASSQASGTGDNSPLHFGNGTRLTVT.

This chain connects TRBV25-1 to TRBJ1-2, with a tentative D call TRBD1 (6 bases). The CDR3 runs to 15 residues. Germline lookup yields CDR1 MGHDK and CDR2 SYGVNS. V dropped 4 bases and J dropped 7 bases, with 19 bases sitting between them. CDR3 sequence (DNA): TGTGCCAGCAGTGCTAGAGGACCGGGGGCAGGTGGCTACACCTTC. Its protein is CASSARGPGAGGYTF.

This clonotype was counted many times. V and J are TRBV7-8 and TRBJ2-1; 8 bases fit TRBD2. Per germline, CDR1 SGHVS and CDR2 FQNEAQ. The V segment lost 1 base and the J segment 8 bases; nucleotides outside the gene matches: 16. The CDR3 has 18 residues. The CDR3: CASSLVGGGRQWVYEQFF. Here the CDR3 DNA reads TGTGCCAGCAGCTTAGTCGGGGGGGGGAGACAGTGGGTCTATGAGCAGTTCTTC.

The chain combines TRBV24-1 with TRBJ2-5, with 7 bases that match TRBD2. Losses at the gene ends were 5 bases for V and 4 bases for J; bases not matched to a gene: 3. The CDR3 length is 13 residues. Germline V lookup: CDR1 KGHDR, CDR2 SFDVKD. The CDR3 loop is CATSAVAGETQYF. In DNA form, the CDR3 reads TGTGCCACCAGTGCTGTAGCGGGAGAGACCCAGTACTTC.